This T cell receptor beta chain was recovered during a study of blood T cell repertoires in COVID-19. Study background: Specimens from acute and convalescent COVID-19 originated in the United States, Italy and Spain.

In the study's own analysis: Counts of nucleated cells, estimated from reference gene primer amplification, were obtained. The data were produced by immunoSEQ multiplex PCR, yet TCRdb's version contains in-frame clones alone and is incomplete. That table supplies the V and J calls and clone size; D and trimming were determined from the DNA. The sample carries 300,000 to 400,000 clones, 88% recorded once. Seattle patients were enrolled while actively infected and followed longitudinally. The CDR3 consists of 18 residues. The V and J ends lost 2 bases and 7 bases respectively, with 21 bases between them. Germline assignment: CDR1 LNHDA and CDR2 SQIVND (reference sequence).

Material: peripheral blood. This clonotype was sampled from a woman between 65 and 79 years old with COVID-19, enrolled during active disease. This rearrangement joins TRBV19 to TRBJ1-6; a weak D match, TRBD1 (6 bases). CDR3 sequence: CASSIPPGRGRRNSPLHF. The CDR3 nucleotides read TGTGCCAGTAGTATACCTCCCGGCAGGGGTAGGAGGAATTCACCCCTCCACTTT.